A selection of T cell receptor beta chains follows, all from one sample in a study of T cells after yellow fever vaccination. In TCRdb, the 5' RACE reads were re-called with MiXCR into one record per CDR3 protein. Here the sample spans 550,000 or so distinct CDR3 sequences, roughly a fifth being singletons. The input for sequencing was PBMCs, taken 15 days after the yellow fever booster vaccination. The receptors come from a young man who received the YFV17D yellow fever vaccine. CDR3s include the opening cysteine and the closing phenylalanine or tryptophan. A D gene is named only where the DNA matches it firmly. A row's size may be missing; if present it is once, few, many or a size class.

J gene | CDR3 length | V gene | D gene | clone size | CDR3 DNA | CDR3 protein
TRBJ2-3 | 17 | TRBV20-1 | TRBD2 | few | TGCAGTGCTAGAGATGGCGGGAGCTTCCGCGGCACAGATACGCAGTATTTT | CSARDGGSFRGTDTQYF
TRBJ2-3 | 12 | TRBV6-5 | - | - | TGTGCCAGCAGTTCCACGGTAGATACGCAGTATTTT | CASSSTVDTQYF
TRBJ1-2 | 13 | TRBV25-1 | - | few | TGTGCCAGCAGTGTGCCCGGGGGCGGTGGCTACACCTTC | CASSVPGGGGYTF
TRBJ2-1 | 15 | TRBV5-8 | TRBD1 | - | TGTGCCAGCAGATTCGGACAGGGGGCATTCAATGAGCAGTTCTTC | CASRFGQGAFNEQFF
TRBJ1-1 | 16 | TRBV6-5 | - | few | TGTGCCAGCAGTTACAACGGACAAATGGTGAGCACTGAAGCTTTCTTT | CASSYNGQMVSTEAFF
TRBJ2-7 | 14 | TRBV7-9 | TRBD2 | - | TGTGCCAGCAGCTTCGGGGAGGGAAGCCACGAGCAGTACTTC | CASSFGEGSHEQYF
TRBJ2-7 | 11 | TRBV24-1 | - | - | TGTGCCACCAGTGGAGGGGACGAGCAGTACTTC | CATSGGDEQYF
TRBJ2-5 | 16 | TRBV5-1 | - | few | TGCGCCAGCAGCTTGGTGGTTAGCGGCCGTCGGGAGACCCAGTACTTC | CASSLVVSGRRETQYF
TRBJ2-2 | 14 | TRBV7-3 | - | - | TGTGCCAGCAGCCCCCAGGGCCCCACCGGGGAGCTGTTTTTT | CASSPQGPTGELFF
TRBJ1-2 | 15 | TRBV12-3/TRBV12-4 | TRBD1 | few | TGTGCCAGCAGTTCCTCCCCGACAGGGGATCATGGCTACACCTTC | CASSSSPTGDHGYTF
TRBJ1-1 | 13 | TRBV10-3 | TRBD1 | few | TGTGCCATCAGTGAGTCAGGCAGGGGGGAAGCTTTCTTT | CAISESGRGEAFF
TRBJ2-1 | 14 | TRBV7-9 | - | - | TGTGCCAGCAGCTCTAGACTGGCCCTTAATGAGCAGTTCTTC | CASSSRLALNEQFF
TRBJ2-2 | 14 | TRBV20-1 | - | - | TGCAGTGCTAGTGTCCAGCGGAACACCGGGGAGCTGTTTTTT | CSASVQRNTGELFF
TRBJ2-1 | 16 | TRBV3-1 | TRBD2 | few | TGTGCCAGCAGCCAAGAAGTGGGACTAGCGGTCAATGAGCAGTTCTTC | CASSQEVGLAVNEQFF